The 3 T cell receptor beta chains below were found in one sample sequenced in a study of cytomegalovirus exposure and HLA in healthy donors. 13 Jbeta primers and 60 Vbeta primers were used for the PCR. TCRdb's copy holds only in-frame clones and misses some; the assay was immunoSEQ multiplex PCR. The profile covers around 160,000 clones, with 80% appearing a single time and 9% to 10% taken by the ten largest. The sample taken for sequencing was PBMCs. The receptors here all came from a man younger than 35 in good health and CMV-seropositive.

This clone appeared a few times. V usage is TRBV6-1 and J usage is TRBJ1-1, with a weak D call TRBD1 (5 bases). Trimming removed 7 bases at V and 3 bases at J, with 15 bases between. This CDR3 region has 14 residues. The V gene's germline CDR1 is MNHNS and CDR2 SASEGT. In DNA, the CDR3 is TGTGCCAGCACCCAGGGCGGCGGCCACACTGAAGCTTTCTTT. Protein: CASTQGGGHTEAFF.

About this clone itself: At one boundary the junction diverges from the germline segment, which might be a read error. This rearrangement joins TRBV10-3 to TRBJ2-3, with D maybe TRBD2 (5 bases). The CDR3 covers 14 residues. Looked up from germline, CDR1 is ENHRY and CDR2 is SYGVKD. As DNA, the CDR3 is TGTACCATCAAGCACTCGGGGAGCACAGATACGCAGTATTTT. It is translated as CTIKHSGSTDTQYF.

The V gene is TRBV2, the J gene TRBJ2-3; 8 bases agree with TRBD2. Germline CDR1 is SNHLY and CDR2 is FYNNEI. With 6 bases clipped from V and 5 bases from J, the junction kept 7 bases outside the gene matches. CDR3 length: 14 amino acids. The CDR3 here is CASRPGLVGDTQYF. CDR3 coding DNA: TGTGCCAGCAGACCGGGACTAGTCGGAGATACGCAGTATTTT.